Listed below are T cell receptor beta chains from one sample, sequenced in a study of identical twins. TCRdb re-called the 5' RACE reads through MiXCR, storing one row per CDR3 protein. The sample has roughly 720,000 distinct CDR3 sequences; roughly 18% are singletons. This same sample was also taken into another study, of T cells expressing NK-cell markers.

Sequencing input: PBMCs. These receptors originate from a woman younger than 30 in good health. CDR3s include the opening cysteine and the closing phenylalanine or tryptophan. The order of the fields is D gene, J gene, CDR3 length, V gene, clone size, CDR3 DNA, CDR3 protein. The D gene is left open where the match is weak. Clone size is given for some rows only: seen once, a few or many times, or a class if the clone is expanded.

>TRBD1|TRBJ2-7|13|TRBV29-1|-
TGCAGCGTTTACGGACAGGGGATTTACGAGCAGTACTTC
CSVYGQGIYEQYF
>TRBD2|TRBJ2-2|15|TRBV20-1|-
TGCAGTGCTAGACTAGCGGGAGCCGGCACCGGGGAGCTGTTTTTT
CSARLAGAGTGELFF
>-|TRBJ2-5|17|TRBV7-6|-
TGTGCCAGCAGCTTATTCTACTCGGGACTGACGGTGGAGACCCAGTACTTC
CASSLFYSGLTVETQYF
>-|TRBJ1-1|15|TRBV5-1|-
TGCGCCAGCAGCTTGGCGACAGGCTTGAACACTGAAGCTTTCTTT
CASSLATGLNTEAFF
>-|TRBJ1-1|15|TRBV7-6|-
TGTGCCAGCAGCTTCCTCCTGGACTTGGGAGGAGAAGCTTTCTTT
CASSFLLDLGGEAFF
>-|TRBJ2-7|15|TRBV6-1|-
TGTGCCAGCAGTGAATTACAGGGCATTGCCTACGAGCAGTACTTC
CASSELQGIAYEQYF
>-|TRBJ2-7|13|TRBV6-2/TRBV6-3|-
TGTGCCAGCAGTAGCTCCGGGACCGCGAAGCAGTACTTC
CASSSSGTAKQYF
>-|TRBJ2-1|17|TRBV4-3|-
TGCGCCAGCAGCCAAGGGTTGTCCGGGATGAAATACAATGAGCAGTTCTTC
CASSQGLSGMKYNEQFF
>-|TRBJ2-1|15|TRBV7-9|-
TGTGCCAGCTTGGGGACGAGGGTTAAGGGGAATGAGCAGTTCTTC
CASLGTRVKGNEQFF
>-|TRBJ2-3|14|TRBV11-1|-
TGTGCCAGCAGCTTATGGGAGTCCGCAGATACGCAGTATTTT
CASSLWESADTQYF
>-|TRBJ2-5|16|TRBV7-2|-
TGTGCCAGCAGCCTTCGACCCCGGGCGGGCCAAGAGACCCAGTACTTC
CASSLRPRAGQETQYF
>-|TRBJ2-1|13|TRBV20-1|-
TGCAGTGCTAGAGAAACTATTGGTAATGAGCAGTTCTTC
CSARETIGNEQFF
>TRBD1|TRBJ1-2|13|TRBV3-1|-
TGTGCCAGCAGCCGGAGACAGGGAGCTGGCTACACCTTC
CASSRRQGAGYTF
>-|TRBJ1-2|12|TRBV10-2|-
TGCGCCAGCGGGGGGGATAACTATGGCTACACCTTC
CASGGDNYGYTF
>TRBD1|TRBJ1-1|13|TRBV12-3/TRBV12-4|-
TGTGCCAGCAGATATGGACAGGGCACTGAAGCTTTCTTT
CASRYGQGTEAFF
>-|TRBJ2-1|14|TRBV5-1|-
TGCGCCAGCAGCTTGGATAGCAATAGGAATGAGCAGTTCTTC
CASSLDSNRNEQFF
>-|TRBJ2-3|15|TRBV12-3/TRBV12-4|few
TGTGCCAGCCTCCCTGGTGGGGGGGCCACAGATACGCAGTATTTT
CASLPGGGATDTQYF
>TRBD1|TRBJ1-2|13|TRBV5-1|many
TGCGCCAGCAACAGGGACAGGGACTATGGCTACACCTTC
CASNRDRDYGYTF
>-|TRBJ2-1|12|TRBV5-6|-
TGTGCCAGCAGCCCGCGGGCCATCGGGCAGTTCTTC
CASSPRAIGQFF
>TRBD1|TRBJ2-1|16|TRBV5-1|-
TGCGCCAGCAGCGTCACGGGACAGGGGCTGAACAATGAGCAGTTCTTC
CASSVTGQGLNNEQFF
>-|TRBJ2-3|15|TRBV12-3/TRBV12-4|few
TGTGCCAGCAGTTTACACCTTACAAGAACAGATACGCAGTATTTT
CASSLHLTRTDTQYF
>TRBD2|TRBJ2-7|16|TRBV6-1|once
TGTGCCAGCAAACCGGGACTAGCGGGGCCCTCCTACGAGCAGTACTTC
CASKPGLAGPSYEQYF
>-|TRBJ2-7|15|TRBV7-8|few
TGTGCCAGCAGCTTACCCGGACGGGGCCGGGACGAGCAGTACTTC
CASSLPGRGRDEQYF
>-|TRBJ2-4|17|TRBV20-1|-
TGCAGTGCTAGTAGGGGTTCACAGGGGGGGTTTAGAAACATTCAGTACTTC
CSASRGSQGGFRNIQYF
>-|TRBJ1-5|12|TRBV20-1|-
TGCAGTGCTAGATCCAGTCTCCAGCCCCAGCATTTT
CSARSSLQPQHF
>-|TRBJ2-7|17|TRBV7-2|-
TGTGCCAGCAGCTTCCGGGCGACTGAGCGGGTCTCCTACGAGCAGTACTTC
CASSFRATERVSYEQYF
>-|TRBJ2-1|15|TRBV6-1|few
TGTGCCAGCCGACGGGATCGGGTTCTTGGGCGCAGTTGGTTCTTC
CASRRDRVLGRSWFF
>-|TRBJ2-3|14|TRBV10-3|few
TGTGCCATCACCGGGGTACAGGGCACAGATACGCAGTATTTT
CAITGVQGTDTQYF
>-|TRBJ2-3|11|TRBV12-3/TRBV12-4|many
TGTGCCAGCAGAACGGCAGATACGCAGTATTTT
CASRTADTQYF
>-|TRBJ2-5|13|TRBV7-9|-
TGTGCCGTATCCGGCGGGGGCCTGGAGACCCAGTACTTC
CAVSGGGLETQYF
>-|TRBJ1-4|18|TRBV6-5|few
TGTGCCAGCAGTTACTCGAGCGGACTTCTCTCTTACGGGGAAAAACTGTTTTTT
CASSYSSGLLSYGEKLFF
>-|TRBJ2-3|14|TRBV15|-
TGTGCCACCAGCAGATTCTCGGGGGCAGATACGCAGTATTTT
CATSRFSGADTQYF